This T cell receptor (beta chain) stems from a study of cytomegalovirus exposure and HLA in healthy donors (dated by TCRdb to the late 2010s). Background on the whole study: In an earlier analysis of 550 to 750 of the donors, about 270 Gb of sequence data and 100 million or so unique TCR beta sequences from 150 million to 200 million T cells were reported. Of the roughly 400 genotyped donors, about 80% fell in the genetic ancestry cluster associated with self-reported Caucasian donors. Using immunosequencing, the study profiled T cell repertoires from 550 to 750 subjects and related those repertoires to cytomegalovirus serostatus. Approximately 310 gigabases of sequencing data and 70 million to 100 million unique TCR sequences were included in an early release covering several hundred HLA-typed donors. The study aimed to test whether signatures of past pathogen exposure could be identified by cataloging public T cell receptors. Every discovery cohort repertoire had been produced on one sequencing platform. Class I and class II HLA loci were covered by the typing at four-digit resolution. A later genetic analysis used genome-wide SNP genotypes for about three fifths of the 666 donors, treating that subset as a discovery cohort. Among some 400 genotyped donors of the cohort, an average of around 250,000 unique TCR beta nucleotide sequences was sequenced per donor, of which about 19% were non-productive. Because of strong linkage in the cohort, roughly five DR-DQ haplotypes were treated as single units for association and clustering. Donor age, sex, ethnicity and CMV serostatus were compiled alongside the repertoire data. In an earlier analysis of a few hundred of the donors, high-throughput TCR beta sequencing was used to judge whether each TCR beta V gene segment behaved as functional or pseudogenic. In a later analysis, previously published TCR beta repertoires from hundreds of donors were re-analyzed and high-resolution HLA genotyping was added so that TCR occurrence patterns could be studied. The number of donors typed differed by locus, with about 629-630 for A, B, C, DRB1 and DQB1, more than 500 for DQA1, under 610 for DPA1, and approximately 470 for DPB1. Rather than using new phenotypic data, the later analysis identified candidate immune exposures from TCR beta sequences and from how often those sequences occurred across donors. In addition to the first cohort of around 670 subjects, a separate validation cohort of 100 to 150 different subjects was used. To predict cytomegalovirus infection status, the study brought together high-throughput TCR immunosequencing, statistical association of individual TCRs with disease status, and machine learning.

The germline V gene encodes CDR1 SGHTA and CDR2 FQGTGA. The CDR3 runs 18 amino acids, cysteine and phenylalanine included. Only the CDR3 DNA stays, 54 bases, in frame from base 1. From V the trimming removes 4 bases and from J it removes 0 bases, while the gene matches leave 8 bases of the junction unaccounted for. Library prep was done by the immunoSEQ multiplex PCR assay. For the multiplex PCR, a mixture combining 60 forward primers for TCR Vbeta segments and 13 reverse primers for TCR Jbeta segments was used. The CDR3 region of rearranged TCR beta genes was amplified from genomic DNA with a multiplex PCR assay. The Illumina HiSeq System was used to sequence the amplified TCR beta libraries as 87-base-pair reads. As for the authors' bioinformatics: In a later analysis, 80 million or so unique TCR beta chains were counted across the 666 repertoires, and some 10 million of these chains were shared by at least two donors. Raw reads were error-corrected and collapsed into unique sequences by a nearest-neighbor algorithm in which closely related sequences were merged to remove PCR and sequencing errors. CDR3 sequences were aligned to IMGT reference sequences to assign V, D and J gene segments. For a sequence to be retained, at least a six-nucleotide match to both a V gene segment and a J gene segment was required. A rearrangement was called productive if the CDR3 had no stop codons and remained in frame with V and J, and every other rearrangement was called non-productive. CDR3 was defined by IMGT convention, running from the second conserved V-encoded cysteine to the conserved J-encoded phenylalanine. The earlier analysis of fewer than 700 of the donors excluded sequences that lacked an unambiguous match to a single V gene segment. In an earlier analysis of about 590 of the donors, a V segment was called functional when productive rearrangements were above 56.7%, and segregating when the standard deviation between donors exceeded 5%. A statistical classification framework was built for diagnosing cytomegalovirus status from the catalog of TCR beta chain sequences. A later analysis assigned V and J genes by comparing TCR nucleotide sequences with IMGT/GENE-DB human TR gene sequences. The TCRdist pipeline was used in a later analysis to assign CDR3 sequences and most-parsimonious VDJ recombination scenarios. In a later analysis, each TCR beta chain was defined by its CDR3 amino acid sequence together with its V-gene family, and reads without a unique V-gene family were excluded. As a way to deal with suspected cross-contamination and a sequencing artifact, a later analysis dropped 450 to 600 nucleotide sequences that were highly shared and had low generation probability. For each public chain, a later analysis derived a clonal expansion index from normalized ranks of inferred template counts within each repertoire. A later analysis computed generation probabilities with a VDJ recombination model fitted to out-of-frame rearrangements, and checked the results against IGoR. A later analysis scored TCR-TCR, TCR-HLA and TCR-CMV co-occurrence with hypergeometric tests, applying a repertoire-size bias correction to TCR pairs. False discovery rates were estimated in a later analysis by permuting HLA or CMV assignments 20 times. A later analysis grouped co-occurring TCRs with DBSCAN, adding TCRdist sequence similarity when clustering within HLA-allele-positive subsets. Co-occurrence clustering excluded repertoires with fewer than 30,000 or more than 120,000 public chains, plus five with anomalous nucleotide sharing. TCRdb obtained this table from immuneACCESS and retained in-frame rearrangements with V and J assigned. These tables miss some clones; where compared with another copy, unresolved V genes account for less than half of the shortfall, and the remainder is unexplained. V, J and clone size were drawn from that table, and D and trimming were deduced from the DNA. The sample table lists about 140,000 clones, around 59% of them with a count of one. Together, the top ten hold around 1.8% of the sample.

The cohort consisted of approximately 670 healthy bone marrow donors. All cohort members were sampled while nominally healthy, although unrecorded immune exposures were likely present. The donor was CMV seronegative and was included in the group of a few hundred seronegative cohort members. Each donor provided a peripheral blood sample, and peripheral blood mononuclear cells were used for TCR beta sequencing. The Qiagen DNeasy Blood Extraction Kit was used to extract genomic DNA from the blood cell samples. Study-level results and caveats: A later analysis found that HLA-associated TCR beta chains were more clonally expanded and had lower generation probabilities than equally common non-associated chains. The study gave a list of about 160 TCR beta chains associated with cytomegalovirus. Compared with the approximately 600-donor mean, donors in an Asian-associated ancestry cluster had fewer N-insertions in productive TCRs, according to a later genetic analysis. Because counts were too low, more than 15 rarely observed V segments, including chromosome 9 orphons, were excluded from the earlier analysis of around 590 of the donors. Linkage disequilibrium might explain the correlated functional status among segregating V segments, but an unknown experimental factor could not be excluded. Sequencing depth was assumed to be roughly uniform across donors in the presence/absence analyses, though that assumption may not hold. A later genetic analysis associated a missense DCLRE1C variant with V-gene and J-gene trimming of TCR beta chains, and an independent cohort replicated the association. A later analysis reported that several top co-occurrence clusters appeared linked to parvovirus B19, influenza, CMV and Epstein-Barr virus. Three of the identified cytomegalovirus-associated TCR beta chains were confirmed in vitro to be specific for cytomegalovirus antigens. In both the original and validation cohorts, the classifier was reported to diagnose cytomegalovirus status with high specificity and sensitivity. A further reported finding was that TCR beta sequences accurately predicted the HLA-A and HLA-B alleles for most subjects in the first cohort. For the cohort, immune exposure information was limited to CMV serostatus. While some public TCRs were present in many individuals, most TCR sequences turned up only very rarely across donors. The 87-base-pair reads could not distinguish some IMGT-functional V segments, including TRBV6-2 and TRBV6-3, so those segments were excluded. When HLA alleles, especially DR and DQ, strongly co-occurred, TCR associations were difficult to assign to individual alleles. The authors suggested that the approach could potentially be generalized to other disease states and immunological phenotypes. HLA typing was unavailable for some donors at each locus, so association tests used only the typed subset. An earlier analysis of around 540 of the donors showed that most TCR beta V segments appeared in productive rearrangements either about 87% or about 30% of the time, which broadly matched IMGT annotations. A later analysis found that most CMV-associated TCR beta chains appeared HLA-restricted, with HLA associations seemingly driven largely by CMV exposure. Only TCR beta chains were sequenced in this cohort, and the absence of alpha or paired-chain data limited detectable features. A cluster of highly shared sequence variants was judged likely to represent a technical artifact of the sequencing pipeline. Specific HLA alleles were associated with 15,000 to 20,000 TCR beta sequences at a false discovery rate of 0.05 in a later analysis. A later analysis found that TCR association rates varied across HLA loci, with DRB1 alleles showing the most associated TCRs and HLA-C alleles the fewest.

Concerning this clone itself: Its recognized antigen is unknown. No base quality values were provided; no much bigger clone lies one nucleotide off.

Sequencing was done on a sample of PBMCs. The rearranged segments are TRBV7-3 and TRBJ2-6; 8 bases in between match TRBD1. The source is a male donor in good health and CMV-seronegative. The CDR3 protein sequence reads: CASSSGTGLHSGANVLTF. The DNA sequence is TGTGCCAGCAGCTCTGGGACAGGACTTCACTCTGGGGCCAACGTCCTGACTTTC.